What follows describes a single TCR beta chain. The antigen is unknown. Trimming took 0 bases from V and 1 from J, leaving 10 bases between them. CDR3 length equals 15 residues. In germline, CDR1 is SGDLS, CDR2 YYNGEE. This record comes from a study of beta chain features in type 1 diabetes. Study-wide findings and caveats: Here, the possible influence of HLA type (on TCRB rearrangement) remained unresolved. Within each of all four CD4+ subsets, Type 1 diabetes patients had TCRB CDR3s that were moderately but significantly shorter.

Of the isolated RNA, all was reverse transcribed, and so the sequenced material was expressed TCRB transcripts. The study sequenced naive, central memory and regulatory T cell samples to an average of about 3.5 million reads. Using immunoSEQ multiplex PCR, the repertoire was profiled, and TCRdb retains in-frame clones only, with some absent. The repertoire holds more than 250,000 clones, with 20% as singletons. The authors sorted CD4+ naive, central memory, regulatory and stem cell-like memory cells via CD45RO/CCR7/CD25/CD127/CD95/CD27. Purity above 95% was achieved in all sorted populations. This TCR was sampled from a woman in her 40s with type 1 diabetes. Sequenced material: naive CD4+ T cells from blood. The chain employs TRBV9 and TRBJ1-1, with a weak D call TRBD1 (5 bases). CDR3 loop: CASSVAEGANTEAFF. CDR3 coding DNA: TGTGCCAGCAGCGTAGCAGAAGGGGCGAACACTGAAGCTTTCTTT. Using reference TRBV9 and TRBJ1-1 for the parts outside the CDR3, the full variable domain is DSGVTQTPKHLITATGQRVTLRCSPRSGDLSVYWYQQSLDQGLQFLIQYYNGEERAKGNILERFSAQQFPDLHSELNLSSLELGDSALYFCASSVAEGANTEAFFGQGTRLTVV.